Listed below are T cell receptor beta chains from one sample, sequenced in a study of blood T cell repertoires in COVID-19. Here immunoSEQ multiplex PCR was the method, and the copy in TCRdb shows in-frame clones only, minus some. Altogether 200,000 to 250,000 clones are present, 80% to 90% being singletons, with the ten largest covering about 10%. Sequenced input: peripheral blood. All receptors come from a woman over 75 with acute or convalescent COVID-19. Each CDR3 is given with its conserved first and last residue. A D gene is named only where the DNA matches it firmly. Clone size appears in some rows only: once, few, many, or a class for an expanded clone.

CASSLAGGETQYF TGCGCCAGCAGCTTGGCCGGGGGAGAGACCCAGTACTTC TRBV5-1 . TRBJ2-5 .
CATSRDLAGGSYNEQFF TGTGCCACCAGCAGAGACTTAGCGGGAGGCTCCTACAATGAGCAGTTCTTC TRBV15 . TRBJ2-1 TRBD2
CSVEPRTSIETQYF TGCAGCGTTGAGCCAAGGACTAGCATAGAGACCCAGTACTTC TRBV29-1 . TRBJ2-5 TRBD2
CASSYQGAVTNYGYTF TGTGCCAGCAGTTACCAGGGGGCGGTGACTAACTATGGCTACACCTTC TRBV6-6 . TRBJ1-2 TRBD1
CASQGGLVPETQYF TGTGCCAGCCAGGGAGGACTAGTTCCAGAGACCCAGTACTTC TRBV7-9 . TRBJ2-5 TRBD2
CASSLGQYTNEKLFF TGTGCCAGCAGCTTAGGCCAATACACGAATGAAAAACTGTTTTTT TRBV11-1 . TRBJ1-4 .
CASSIPTSGSTDTQYF TGTGCCAGTAGTATCCCGACTAGCGGGAGCACAGATACGCAGTATTTT TRBV19 . TRBJ2-3 TRBD2
CASSIWAGGYQETQYF TGTGCCAGTAGTATATGGGCGGGGGGGTACCAAGAGACCCAGTACTTC TRBV19 once TRBJ2-5 TRBD2
CASGLRERSDTQYF TGTGCTAGTGGATTACGGGAGCGGTCAGATACGCAGTATTTT TRBV12-5 . TRBJ2-3 .
CASSVGAGGLNTEAFF TGTGCCAGCAGCGTAGGGGCAGGGGGCCTGAACACTGAAGCTTTCTTT TRBV9 few TRBJ1-1 TRBD1
CASSSSPGGTDTQYF TGTGCCAGCAGCTCCTCACCGGGGGGGACAGATACGCAGTATTTT TRBV7-3 . TRBJ2-3 TRBD2
CASSNTDTQYF TGTGCCAGCAGTAACACAGATACGCAGTATTTT TRBV5-6 . TRBJ2-3 .
CASSLVRDPYNEQFF TGCGCCAGCAGCTTGGTTCGGGATCCCTACAATGAGCAGTTCTTC TRBV5-1 . TRBJ2-1 .
CASSTGTRYMNTEAFF TGTGCCAGCTCAACGGGGACAAGATACATGAACACTGAAGCTTTCTTT TRBV18 . TRBJ1-1 .
CASSQGVYEQYF TGTGCCAGCAGCCAGGGTGTCTACGAGCAGTACTTC TRBV5-4 . TRBJ2-7 .
CASSLGLGVEQYF TGTGCCAGCAGTTTGGGGCTCGGTGTCGAGCAGTACTTC TRBV12-3/TRBV12-4 once TRBJ2-7 .
CASSRRGTGTGGYGNTIYF TGTGCCAGCAGTCGAAGGGGGACCGGGACAGGGGGTTACGGAAACACCATATATTTT TRBV27 . TRBJ1-3 TRBD1
CASSLATSLEGSGANVLTF TGTGCCAGCTCCCTTGCGACTAGTCTGGAAGGCTCCGGGGCCAACGTCCTGACTTTC TRBV28 few TRBJ2-6 .
CASSPQLHSTTYEQYF TGTGCCAGCTCACCACAATTACACAGTACGACCTACGAGCAGTACTTC TRBV18 . TRBJ2-7 .
CSGLQGDYGYTF TGCAGCGGTTTACAGGGAGACTATGGCTACACCTTC TRBV29-1 once TRBJ1-2 .
CAWSWGQRLTGANVLTF TGTGCCTGGAGCTGGGGACAAAGACTTACTGGGGCCAACGTCCTGACTTTC TRBV30 . TRBJ2-6 .
CASSYGTGGGYTF TGTGCCAGCAGTTACGGGACAGGGGGGGGCTACACCTTC TRBV6-5 . TRBJ1-2 TRBD1